The rows below give T cell receptor beta chains drawn from one sample of a study of blood T cell repertoires in COVID-19. The assay was immunoSEQ multiplex PCR, and TCRdb's table has in-frame clones only and misses some. This table has 390,000 or so clones, around 89% appearing once. Sequenced: peripheral blood. Receptors originate from a young woman with COVID-19, enrolled during active disease. CDR3s include the opening cysteine and the closing phenylalanine or tryptophan. The D gene is left open where the match is weak. Where a row states a size, it is once, few, many or the class of an expanded clone; other rows omit it.

>TRBJ2-5|TRBD2|-|TRBV19
TGTGCCAGTAGTATGACTAGCGGGAGTGTTGGGACCCAGTACTTC
CASSMTSGSVGTQYF
>TRBJ1-3|TRBD1|-|TRBV9
TGTGCCAGCAGCGAACAGGGGGACTCTGGAAACACCATATATTTT
CASSEQGDSGNTIYF
>TRBJ1-6|TRBD1|once|TRBV19
TGTGCCAGTAGTAAAGGACAGGACCTTAATTCACCCCTCCACTTT
CASSKGQDLNSPLHF
>TRBJ1-2|-|-|TRBV6-2/TRBV6-3
TGTGCCAGCAGCCGTATGGACAGTTACTATGGCTACACCTTC
CASSRMDSYYGYTF
>TRBJ1-6|TRBD1|-|TRBV19
TGTGCCAGTTCCACAGGGGTTTTGGATTCACCCCTCCACTTT
CASSTGVLDSPLHF
>TRBJ2-3|TRBD1|once|TRBV19
TGTGCCAGTAGTATAAGGACAGGGATAACAGATACGCAGTATTTT
CASSIRTGITDTQYF
>TRBJ2-3|TRBD2|-|TRBV4-3
TGCGCCAGCAGCCAAGAGGGGACTAGCGTGGGCACAGATACGCAGTATTTT
CASSQEGTSVGTDTQYF
>TRBJ1-4|TRBD1|once|TRBV5-1
TGCGCCAGCAGCTTGGGACAGGGGGCGCGTCTGGAAAAACTGTTTTTT
CASSLGQGARLEKLFF
>TRBJ1-2|TRBD1|-|TRBV7-2
TGTGCCAGCAGCTTAGGGGACAGGCGGGCGGGCTACACCTTC
CASSLGDRRAGYTF
>TRBJ1-2|TRBD1|-|TRBV6-4
TGTGCCAGCAGTGACTCTCCGGGACAGGGTTATGGCTACACCTTC
CASSDSPGQGYGYTF
>TRBJ2-5|TRBD1|once|TRBV28
TGCGCATCAGGGGGCTATCGTGAGACCCAGTACTTC
CASGGYRETQYF
>TRBJ2-4|-|-|TRBV9
TGTGCCAGCAGCGCCCGCGAAAACATTCAGTACTTC
CASSARENIQYF
>TRBJ2-3|TRBD2|-|TRBV30
TGTGCCTGGAGTGTACTAAGCGGGAGGGCAGATACGCAGTATTTT
CAWSVLSGRADTQYF
>TRBJ1-3|TRBD1|few|TRBV7-6
TGTGCCAGCAGCCCGACACGACCGGGACAGAGAATTGGAAACACCATATATTTT
CASSPTRPGQRIGNTIYF
>TRBJ2-7|-|-|TRBV2
TGTGCCAGCAGGAGGGTTCGGCGGGGTGAGGGGGAGCAGTACTTC
CASRRVRRGEGEQYF
>TRBJ1-4|-|-|TRBV10-3
TGTGCCATCAGAAAGGGAGGTCGGGAGGAAAAACTGTTTTTT
CAIRKGGREEKLFF
>TRBJ1-6|TRBD1|-|TRBV4-2
TGTGCCAGCAGCCAACGGACAGGGTTAAATTCACCCCTCCACTTT
CASSQRTGLNSPLHF
>TRBJ2-1|-|-|TRBV4-2
TGTGCCAGCAGCCAAGATGAGTCAGGAGAGCAGTTCTTC
CASSQDESGEQFF
>TRBJ2-3|TRBD2|-|TRBV2
TGTGCCAGCAGTCGCAGACTAGCGGGGGGGGCCGCCCCTAGCACAGATACGCAGTATTTT
CASSRRLAGGAAPSTDTQYF
>TRBJ2-1|-|-|TRBV7-2
TGTGCCAGCAGCTTAGGGCGAGAAAGAGGTGGCCCTGAGCAGTTCTTC
CASSLGRERGGPEQFF
>TRBJ1-1|TRBD1|-|TRBV7-2
TGTGCCAGCAGCTTAAAGGGGGCCACTGAAGCTTTCTTT
CASSLKGATEAFF
>TRBJ1-1|TRBD1|-|TRBV5-1
TGCGCCAGCAGTCGGGACAGTACGAACACTGAAGCTTTCTTT
CASSRDSTNTEAFF
>TRBJ1-3|-|-|TRBV9
TGTGCCAGCAGCGGGGGAGAAAACACCATATATTTT
CASSGGENTIYF
>TRBJ2-1|-|once|TRBV2
TGTGCCAGCAGTGAGAAGAGGTCAGGGGGGTCCAATGAGCAGTTCTTC
CASSEKRSGGSNEQFF
>TRBJ2-2|-|-|TRBV10-3
TGTGCCATCAGCCGGGACATGAACACCGGGGAGCTGTTTTTT
CAISRDMNTGELFF
>TRBJ2-7|-|-|TRBV27
TGTGCCAGCAGCAGGGGTTACGAGCAGTACTTC
CASSRGYEQYF
>TRBJ1-5|-|-|TRBV28
TGTGCCTCTCGGGGGGAGCGGACGAGCAATCAGCCCCAGCATTTT
CASRGERTSNQPQHF
>TRBJ1-1|-|few|TRBV6-5
TGTGCCAGCAGTTACGGGGGGGGCGCGGAGACTGAAGCTTTCTTT
CASSYGGGAETEAFF
>TRBJ2-1|-|-|TRBV3-1/TRBV3-2
TGTGCCAGCAGCCAGGCGGGATTGGAAAATGAGCAGTTCTTC
CASSQAGLENEQFF
>TRBJ1-1|-|once|TRBV11-3
TGTGCCAGCAGTACTGGGAGTCTGACTGAAGCTTTCTTT
CASSTGSLTEAFF
>TRBJ2-7|-|-|TRBV5-1
TGCGCCAGCAGCGGAAACCGGGATCCCTCCTACGAGCAGTACTTC
CASSGNRDPSYEQYF
>TRBJ2-1|TRBD1|-|TRBV6-5
TGTGCCAGCAGTTACTACGGACAGGGCTCCTACAATGAGCAGTTCTTC
CASSYYGQGSYNEQFF
>TRBJ2-5|TRBD1|once|TRBV7-2
TGTGCCAGCAGCGCGACAGGGGATGGGGAGACCCAGTACTTC
CASSATGDGETQYF
>TRBJ1-4|TRBD1|-|TRBV18
TGTGCCAGCTCAACAACAGGGGAAGTGGCGGCTAATGAAAAACTGTTTTTT
CASSTTGEVAANEKLFF
>TRBJ1-4|TRBD1|-|TRBV12-3/TRBV12-4
TGTGCTAATTCCCGGGACAGGGGTGAAAAACTGTTTTTT
CANSRDRGEKLFF
>TRBJ2-1|TRBD2|-|TRBV4-1
TGCGCCAGCAGCCAGAGTGAGTTAGCGGGGGAGTACAATGAGCAGTTCTTC
CASSQSELAGEYNEQFF
>TRBJ1-1|-|few|TRBV5-1
TGCGCCAGCAGCTTGGGAGGAGGATTGAACACTGAAGCTTTCTTT
CASSLGGGLNTEAFF
>TRBJ2-2|TRBD1|-|TRBV6-1
TGTGCCAGCAGTGGGGACAGGGGCAGTTGGTTGCGGGAGCTGTTTTTT
CASSGDRGSWLRELFF
>TRBJ2-7|-|-|TRBV7-6
TGTGCCAGCAGCTTAGCCGTGGGGGGGGCGGCCCCCTACGAGCAGTACTTC
CASSLAVGGAAPYEQYF
>TRBJ2-6|-|-|TRBV10-3
TGTGCCATCAGCCCCCCGGGGGCCAACGTCCTGACTTTC
CAISPPGANVLTF
>TRBJ2-1|TRBD2|-|TRBV10-3
TGTGCCATCAGTGTCCCGGGACTAGCGGGCCGAAGCTCCTACAATGAGCAGTTCTTC
CAISVPGLAGRSSYNEQFF
>TRBJ1-1|TRBD1|-|TRBV5-6
TGTGCCAGCAGCCACGGACAGGGTGGCACTGAAGCTTTCTTT
CASSHGQGGTEAFF